This T cell receptor (beta chain) originates from a study of T cell repertoires in cytomegalovirus infection. For the study at large: Both a matching HLA type and CMV infection were indicated by public TCR beta signatures. Study findings and constraints: Based on cumulative public TCR beta family frequency, carriers of CMV plus the relevant HLA were identified. The response measured ex vivo was dominated by TCR beta clonotypes (HLA-C-restricted and CMV-specific).

This CDR3 has 17 residues. V lost 0 bases to trimming and J lost 3 bases, with 18 bases between them. Germline V lookup: CDR1 LNHDA, CDR2 SQIVND (reference sequence). This clonotype was found many times. Its antigen is currently unknown. TCRdb itself ran the reads through MiXCR, one entry per CDR3 protein. Of around 440,000 distinct CDR3 sequences listed, about 11% are singletons. The sequence was obtained from a human donor in good health (CMV status not recorded). Some clones in this sample may be carry-over from other donors' samples. The chain is built from TRBV19 and TRBJ2-7; D is ambiguous. The specimen sequenced was PBMCs. This CDR3 is CASSIDSQTRGGYEQYF. For the CDR3, the DNA is TGTGCCAGTAGTATAGATTCCCAGACCCGCGGCGGCTACGAGCAGTACTTC.